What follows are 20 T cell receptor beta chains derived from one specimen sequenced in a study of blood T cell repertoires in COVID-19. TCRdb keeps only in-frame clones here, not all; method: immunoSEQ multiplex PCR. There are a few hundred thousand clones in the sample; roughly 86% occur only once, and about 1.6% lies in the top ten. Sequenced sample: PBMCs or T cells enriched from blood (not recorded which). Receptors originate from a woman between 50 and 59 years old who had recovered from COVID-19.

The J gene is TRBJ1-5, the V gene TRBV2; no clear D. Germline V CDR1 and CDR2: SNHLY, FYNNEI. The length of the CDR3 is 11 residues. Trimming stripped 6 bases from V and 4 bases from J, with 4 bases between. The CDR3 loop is CASSLNQPQHF. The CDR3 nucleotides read TGTGCCAGCAGCCTAAATCAGCCCCAGCATTTT.

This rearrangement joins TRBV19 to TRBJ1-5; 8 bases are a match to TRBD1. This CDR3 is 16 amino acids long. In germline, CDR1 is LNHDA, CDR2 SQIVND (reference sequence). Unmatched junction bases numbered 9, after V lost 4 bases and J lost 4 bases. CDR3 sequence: CASSSTDRGVNQPQHF. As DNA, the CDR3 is TGTGCCAGTAGTAGTACCGACAGGGGAGTTAATCAGCCCCAGCATTTT.

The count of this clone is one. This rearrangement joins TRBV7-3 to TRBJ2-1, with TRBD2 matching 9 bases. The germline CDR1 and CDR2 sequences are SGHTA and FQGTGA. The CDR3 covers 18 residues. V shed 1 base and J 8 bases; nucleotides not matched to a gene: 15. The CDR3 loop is CASSLKPVQELAGDEQFF. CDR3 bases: TGTGCCAGCAGCTTAAAGCCGGTGCAAGAACTAGCGGGCGATGAGCAGTTCTTC.

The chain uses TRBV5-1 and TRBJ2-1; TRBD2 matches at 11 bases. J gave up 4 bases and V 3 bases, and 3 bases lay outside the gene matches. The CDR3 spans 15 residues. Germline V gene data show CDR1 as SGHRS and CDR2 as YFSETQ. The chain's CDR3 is CASSYTSGSYNEQFF. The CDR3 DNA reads TGCGCCAGCAGCTACACTAGCGGGAGTTACAATGAGCAGTTCTTC. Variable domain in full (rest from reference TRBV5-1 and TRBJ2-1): KAGVTQTPRYLIKTRGQQVTLSCSPISGHRSVSWYQQTPGQGLQFLFEYFSETQRNKGNFPGRFSGRQFSNSRSEMNVSTLELGDSALYLCASSYTSGSYNEQFFGPGTRLTVL.

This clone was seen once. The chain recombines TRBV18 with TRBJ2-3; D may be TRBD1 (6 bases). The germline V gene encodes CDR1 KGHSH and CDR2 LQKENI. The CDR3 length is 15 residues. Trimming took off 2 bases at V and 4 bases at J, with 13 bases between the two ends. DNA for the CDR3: TGTGCCAGCTCACCAAACCAGGGGAGCTCAGATACGCAGTATTTT. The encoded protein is CASSPNQGSSDTQYF. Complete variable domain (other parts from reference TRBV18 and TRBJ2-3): NAGVMQNPRHLVRRRGQEARLRCSPMKGHSHVYWYRQLPEEGLKFMVYLQKENIIDESGMPKERFSAEFPKEGPSILRIQQVVRGDSAAYFCASSPNQGSSDTQYFGPGTRLTVL.

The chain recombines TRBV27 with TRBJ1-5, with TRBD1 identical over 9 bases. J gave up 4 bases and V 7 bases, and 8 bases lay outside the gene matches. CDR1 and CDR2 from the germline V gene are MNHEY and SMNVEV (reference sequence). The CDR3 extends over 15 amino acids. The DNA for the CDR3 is TGTGCCAGCACCTCCCTGACAGGGGGGAATCAGCCCCAGCATTTT. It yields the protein CASTSLTGGNQPQHF.

The CDR3 DNA reads TGTGCCAGCAGCCGTAGGGTTTCGGGGGACCACAGCACAGATACGCAGTATTTT. Protein product: CASSRRVSGDHSTDTQYF. The chain couples TRBV4-2 to TRBJ2-3, with D perhaps TRBD2 (6 bases). CDR1 and CDR2 (germline): LGHNA, YNFKEQ. The CDR3 contains 18 residues. The V end lost 4 bases, the J end lost 0 bases, and 20 bases lay between the germline ends.

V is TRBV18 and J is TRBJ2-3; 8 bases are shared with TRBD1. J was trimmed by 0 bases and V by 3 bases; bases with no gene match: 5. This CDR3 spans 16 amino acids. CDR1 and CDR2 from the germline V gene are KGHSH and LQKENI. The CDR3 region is CASSPFQGASTDTQYF. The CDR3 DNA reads TGTGCCAGCTCACCTTTCCAGGGGGCTAGCACAGATACGCAGTATTTT.

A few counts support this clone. This CDR3 reads CASSLTHSSTDTQYF. The DNA for the CDR3 is TGTGCCAGCAGCCTGACACACTCTAGCACAGATACGCAGTATTTT. The chain joins TRBV2 to TRBJ2-3; D ambiguous. Germline assignment: CDR1 SNHLY and CDR2 FYNNEI. V was pared by 6 bases and J by 0 bases, with 13 bases between. The CDR3 extends over 15 amino acids.

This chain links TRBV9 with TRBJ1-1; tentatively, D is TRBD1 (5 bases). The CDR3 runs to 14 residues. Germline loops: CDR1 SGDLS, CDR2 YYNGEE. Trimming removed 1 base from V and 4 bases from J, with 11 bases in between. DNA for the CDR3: TGTGCCAGCAGCGTAAGCAGGGCGGTCACTGAAGCTTTCTTT. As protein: CASSVSRAVTEAFF.

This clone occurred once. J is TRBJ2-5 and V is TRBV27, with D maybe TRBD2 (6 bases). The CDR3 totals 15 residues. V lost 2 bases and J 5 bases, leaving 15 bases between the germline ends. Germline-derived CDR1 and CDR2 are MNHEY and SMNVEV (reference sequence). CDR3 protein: CASSLSRGEGETQYF. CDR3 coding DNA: TGTGCCAGCAGTTTAAGTCGCGGGGAAGGGGAGACCCAGTACTTC.

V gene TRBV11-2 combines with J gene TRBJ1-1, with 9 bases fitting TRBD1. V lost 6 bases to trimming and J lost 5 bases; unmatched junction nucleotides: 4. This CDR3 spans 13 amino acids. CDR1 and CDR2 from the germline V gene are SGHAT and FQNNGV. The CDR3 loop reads CASRQDRGTEAFF. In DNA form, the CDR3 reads TGTGCCAGCAGACAAGACAGGGGGACTGAAGCTTTCTTT.

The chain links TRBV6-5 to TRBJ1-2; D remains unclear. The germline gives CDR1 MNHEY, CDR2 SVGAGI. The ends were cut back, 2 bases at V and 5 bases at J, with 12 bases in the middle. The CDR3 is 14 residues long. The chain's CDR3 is CASSYSPAGYGYTF. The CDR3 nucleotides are TGTGCCAGCAGTTACAGCCCCGCGGGGTATGGCTACACCTTC.

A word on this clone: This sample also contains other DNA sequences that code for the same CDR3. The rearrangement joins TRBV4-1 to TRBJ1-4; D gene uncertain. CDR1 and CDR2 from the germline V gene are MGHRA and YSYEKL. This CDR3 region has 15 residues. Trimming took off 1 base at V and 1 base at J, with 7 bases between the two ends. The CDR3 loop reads CASSQAGVTNEKLFF. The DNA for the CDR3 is TGCGCCAGCAGCCAAGCCGGGGTAACTAATGAAAAACTGTTTTTT.

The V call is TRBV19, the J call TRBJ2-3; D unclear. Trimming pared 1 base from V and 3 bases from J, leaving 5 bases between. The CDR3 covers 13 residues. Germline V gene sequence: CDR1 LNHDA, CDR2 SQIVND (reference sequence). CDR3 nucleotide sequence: TGTGCCAGTAGTATAGGAGTGACAGATACGCAGTATTTT. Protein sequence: CASSIGVTDTQYF.

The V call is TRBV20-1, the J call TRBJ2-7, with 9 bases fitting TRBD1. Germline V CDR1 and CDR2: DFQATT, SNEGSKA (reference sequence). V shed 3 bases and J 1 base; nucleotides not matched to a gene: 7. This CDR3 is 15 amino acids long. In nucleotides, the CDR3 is TGCAGTGCTAGTGACCCGGGACAGGGATCCTACGAGCAGTACTTC. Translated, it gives CSASDPGQGSYEQYF.

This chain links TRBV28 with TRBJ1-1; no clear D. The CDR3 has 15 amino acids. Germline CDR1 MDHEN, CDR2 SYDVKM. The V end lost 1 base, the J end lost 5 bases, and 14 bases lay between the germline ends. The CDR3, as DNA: TGTGCCAGCAGTTTATCCCCTGATTTGCGAACTGAAGCTTTCTTT. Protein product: CASSLSPDLRTEAFF.

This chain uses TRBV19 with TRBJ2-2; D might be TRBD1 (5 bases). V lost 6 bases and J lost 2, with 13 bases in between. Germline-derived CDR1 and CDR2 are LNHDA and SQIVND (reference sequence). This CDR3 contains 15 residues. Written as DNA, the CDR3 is TGTGCCAGTAGAACAGGCGAACCTAACACCGGGGAGCTGTTTTTT. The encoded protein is CASRTGEPNTGELFF.

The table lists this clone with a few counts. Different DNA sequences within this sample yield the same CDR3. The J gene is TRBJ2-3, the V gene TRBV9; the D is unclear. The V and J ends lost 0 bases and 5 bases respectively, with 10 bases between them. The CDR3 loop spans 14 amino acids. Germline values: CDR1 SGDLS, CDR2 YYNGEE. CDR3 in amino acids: CASSVAYRGDTQYF. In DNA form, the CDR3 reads TGTGCCAGCAGCGTAGCCTACCGCGGAGATACGCAGTATTTT.

CDR3 sequence reads: CASSLVSGSNTGELFF. CDR3 coding DNA: TGTGCCAGCAGCTTAGTAAGCGGGAGTAACACCGGGGAGCTGTTTTTT. The V call is TRBV7-3, the J call TRBJ2-2, with 8 bases that match TRBD2. The CDR3 consists of 16 residues. The V gene's germline CDR1 is SGHTA and CDR2 FQGTGA. The trim removed 2 bases at V and 2 bases at J, leaving 4 bases unmatched.